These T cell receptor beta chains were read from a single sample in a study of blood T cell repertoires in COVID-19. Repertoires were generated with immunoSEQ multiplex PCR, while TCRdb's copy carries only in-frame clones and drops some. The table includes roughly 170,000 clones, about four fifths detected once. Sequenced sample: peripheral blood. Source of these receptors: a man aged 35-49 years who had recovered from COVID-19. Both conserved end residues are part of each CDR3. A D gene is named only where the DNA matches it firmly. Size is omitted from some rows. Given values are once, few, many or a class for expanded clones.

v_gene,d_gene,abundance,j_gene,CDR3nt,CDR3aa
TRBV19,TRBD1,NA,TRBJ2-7,TGTGCCAGTAGTCCCGACAGGGGACCCTACGAGCAGTACTTC,CASSPDRGPYEQYF
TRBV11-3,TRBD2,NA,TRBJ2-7,TGTGCCAGCAGCTTAGATCCTAGCGGGGCCTACGAGCAGTACTTC,CASSLDPSGAYEQYF
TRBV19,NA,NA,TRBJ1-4,TGTGCCAGTTCCAGGACAGTGTTTAATGAAAAACTGTTTTTT,CASSRTVFNEKLFF
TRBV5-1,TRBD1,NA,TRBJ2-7,TGCGCCAGCACCCCCGGACAGGGGAGAGGCGAGCAGTACTTC,CASTPGQGRGEQYF
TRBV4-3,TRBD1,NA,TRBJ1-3,TGCGCCAGCAGCCCCGCAGGGGGCGAGGGAAACACCATATATTTT,CASSPAGGEGNTIYF
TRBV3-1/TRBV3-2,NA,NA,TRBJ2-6,TGTGCCAGCAGCCAAGCCACCCGGGGAGCAAGAAGCTCTGGGGCCAACGTCCTGACTTTC,CASSQATRGARSSGANVLTF
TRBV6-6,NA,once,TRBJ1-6,TGTGCCAGCTTTGGGGACTCCATCAACTTT,CASFGDSINF
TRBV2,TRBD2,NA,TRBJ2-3,TGTGCCAGCGAAGGGACTAGCGGCACAGATACGCAGTATTTT,CASEGTSGTDTQYF
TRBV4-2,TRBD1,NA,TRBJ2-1,TGTGCCAGCAGCCAAGTGGGGGACAGGGTCAATGAGCAGTTCTTC,CASSQVGDRVNEQFF
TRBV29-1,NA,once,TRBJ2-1,TGCAGCGTTGAAAACCTGGGACTCAATGAGCAGTTCTTC,CSVENLGLNEQFF
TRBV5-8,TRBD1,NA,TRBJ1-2,TGTGCCAGCAGCTTCCTCGGCACAGGGGCATATGGCTACACCTTC,CASSFLGTGAYGYTF
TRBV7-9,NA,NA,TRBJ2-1,TGTGCCAGCAGCAAAGGGGCTGGATACAATGAGCAGTTCTTC,CASSKGAGYNEQFF
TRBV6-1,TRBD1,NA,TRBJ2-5,TGTGCCAGCAGTGAAGAGGGGGCTGGTAAAGAGACCCAGTACTTC,CASSEEGAGKETQYF
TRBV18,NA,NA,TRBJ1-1,TGTGCCAGCTCACCAGTAAGCAACGCTGAAGCTTTCTTT,CASSPVSNAEAFF
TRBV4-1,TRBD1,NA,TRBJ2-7,TGCGCCAGCAGACCCGGACAGGGGCAAATCTACGAGCAGTACTTC,CASRPGQGQIYEQYF
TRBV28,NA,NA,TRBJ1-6,TGTGCCAGCAGTTTTTCTGTTCGGGAACCCCTCCACTTT,CASSFSVREPLHF
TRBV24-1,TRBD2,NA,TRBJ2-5,TGTGCCACCAGTCGACGCGGGAGGACCCAAGAGACCCAGTACTTC,CATSRRGRTQETQYF
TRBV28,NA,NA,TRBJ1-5,TGTGCCATAGAGCGGAGCCTTGGGAATCAGCCCCAGCATTTT,CAIERSLGNQPQHF
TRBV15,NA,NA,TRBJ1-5,TGTGCCACCAGCAGAGATTGGGGAGGGGTTGGCAGCAATCAGCCCCAGCATTTT,CATSRDWGGVGSNQPQHF
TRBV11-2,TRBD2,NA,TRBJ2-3,TGTGCCAGCAGCGCGACTAGCGGGGGAATCACAGATACGCAGTATTTT,CASSATSGGITDTQYF
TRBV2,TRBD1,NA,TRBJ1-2,TGTGCCAGCAGAAAGGTGACAGGGGGCCCTACTAACTATGGCTACACCTTC,CASRKVTGGPTNYGYTF
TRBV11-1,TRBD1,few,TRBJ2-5,TGTGCCAGCAGCGAAGGACAGGGTCCACAAGAGACCCAGTACTTC,CASSEGQGPQETQYF
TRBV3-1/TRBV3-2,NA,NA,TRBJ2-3,TGTGCCAGCAGCCATGAGGGCGATACGCAGTATTTT,CASSHEGDTQYF
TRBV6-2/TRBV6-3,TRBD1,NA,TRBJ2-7,TGTGCCAGCAGTTACGGGGACAGCTACGAGCAGTACTTC,CASSYGDSYEQYF
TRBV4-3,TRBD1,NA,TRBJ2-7,TGCGCCAGCAGCCCATGGACAGGATACGAGCAGTACTTC,CASSPWTGYEQYF
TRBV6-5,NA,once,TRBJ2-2,TGTGCCAGCAGTTACTCCCAGGGCACCGGGGAGCTGTTTTTT,CASSYSQGTGELFF
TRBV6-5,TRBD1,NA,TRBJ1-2,TGTGCCAGCAGTTCGGGACAGGTATCGGGTGGCTACACCTTC,CASSSGQVSGGYTF
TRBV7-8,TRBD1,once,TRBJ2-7,TGTGCCAGCAGCTTACACCGGGACAGGGCCTCCTACGAGCAGTACTTC,CASSLHRDRASYEQYF
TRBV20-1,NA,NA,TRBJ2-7,TGCAGTGTACGGCAGGCTTACGAGCAGTACTTC,CSVRQAYEQYF
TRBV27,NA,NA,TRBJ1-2,TGTGCCAGCAGTTTTACCGGGTCCCCAGGCTACACCTTC,CASSFTGSPGYTF
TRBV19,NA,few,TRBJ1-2,TGTGCCAGTAAGGACAGCGACTGGGAATATGGCTACACCTTC,CASKDSDWEYGYTF
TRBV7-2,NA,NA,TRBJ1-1,TGTGCCAGCAGTGATTACTTGAACACTGAAGCTTTCTTT,CASSDYLNTEAFF
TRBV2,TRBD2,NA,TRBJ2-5,TGTGCCAACCGGGGGGACCCGTACCAAGAGACCCAGTACTTC,CANRGDPYQETQYF
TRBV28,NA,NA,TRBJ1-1,TGTGCCAGCACCCAAGGGGGGGCTAGGGCTTTCTTT,CASTQGGARAFF
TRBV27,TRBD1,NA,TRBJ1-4,TGTGCCAGCAGAGGGACAGTTAATAATGAAAAACTGTTTTTT,CASRGTVNNEKLFF
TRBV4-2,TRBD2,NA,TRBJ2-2,TGTGCCAGCAGCCAAGGGACTAGCTTCACCGGGGAGCTGTTTTTT,CASSQGTSFTGELFF
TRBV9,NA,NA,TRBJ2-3,TGTGCCAGCAGCGTAATACACCCCACAGATACGCAGTATTTT,CASSVIHPTDTQYF
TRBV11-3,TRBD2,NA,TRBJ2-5,TGTGCCAGCAGCAAAGGACTAGCGGGAGTAGCAGAGACCCAGTACTTC,CASSKGLAGVAETQYF
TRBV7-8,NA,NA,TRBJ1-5,TGTGCCAGCAGCGTGGGGGGGGTAGACAATCAGCCCCAGCATTTT,CASSVGGVDNQPQHF
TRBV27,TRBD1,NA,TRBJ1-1,TGTGCCAGCAGTCAGGGGACAGTGAACACTGAAGCTTTCTTT,CASSQGTVNTEAFF
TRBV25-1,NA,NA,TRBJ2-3,TGTGCCAGCAGTGACTTACCCGGGAGTAGGACAGATACGCAGTATTTT,CASSDLPGSRTDTQYF
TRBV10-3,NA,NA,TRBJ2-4,TGTGCCATCAGTGACTGGCCAGAAAGTAACATTCAGTACTTC,CAISDWPESNIQYF
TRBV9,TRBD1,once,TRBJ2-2,TGTGCCAGCAGCCCCCGGACAGGGTGGGACACCGGGGAGCTGTTTTTT,CASSPRTGWDTGELFF
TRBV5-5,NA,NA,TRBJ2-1,TGTGCCAGCAGCTTGGCGTGGTTGCCCAGTGAGCAGTTCTTC,CASSLAWLPSEQFF
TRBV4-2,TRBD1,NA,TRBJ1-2,TGTGCCAGCAGCCAACCGACAGGGGGCACTGGCTACACCTTC,CASSQPTGGTGYTF
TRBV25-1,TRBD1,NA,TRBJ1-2,TGTGCCAGCATGGGACAGGGGGGTGGCTACACCTTC,CASMGQGGGYTF
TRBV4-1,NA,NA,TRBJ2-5,TGCGCCAGCAGCCAACATACACGACAACAAGAGACCCAGTACTTC,CASSQHTRQQETQYF
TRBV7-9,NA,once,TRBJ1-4,TGTGCCAGCAGCTTAACACAGGGACCTCCGGGGGAAAAACTGTTTTTT,CASSLTQGPPGEKLFF
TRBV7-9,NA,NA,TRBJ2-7,TGTGCCAGCAGCCCCGACGGGGTACGCGAGCAGTACTTC,CASSPDGVREQYF
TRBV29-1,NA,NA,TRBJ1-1,TGCAGCGGGGGAGGGGAAACTGAAGCTTTCTTT,CSGGGETEAFF
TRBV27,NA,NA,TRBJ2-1,TGTGCCAGCATGGAGAAAAGCTCCTACAATGAGCAGTTCTTC,CASMEKSSYNEQFF
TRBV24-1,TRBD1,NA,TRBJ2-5,TGTGCCACCAGTGACCCATCAGGGGGTAGGCAAGAGACCCAGTACTTC,CATSDPSGGRQETQYF
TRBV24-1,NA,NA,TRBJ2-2,TGTGCCACCAGTGATTTAGGAGAAACTAACACCGGGGAGCTGTTTTTT,CATSDLGETNTGELFF
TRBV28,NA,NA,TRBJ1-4,TGTGCCAGCAGTTTTGGGGGGGTTAATGAAAAACTGTTTTTT,CASSFGGVNEKLFF
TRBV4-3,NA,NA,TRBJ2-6,TGCGCCAGCAGCCAAGGGACAGGGAGGGCTGGGGCCAACGTCCTGACTTTC,CASSQGTGRAGANVLTF